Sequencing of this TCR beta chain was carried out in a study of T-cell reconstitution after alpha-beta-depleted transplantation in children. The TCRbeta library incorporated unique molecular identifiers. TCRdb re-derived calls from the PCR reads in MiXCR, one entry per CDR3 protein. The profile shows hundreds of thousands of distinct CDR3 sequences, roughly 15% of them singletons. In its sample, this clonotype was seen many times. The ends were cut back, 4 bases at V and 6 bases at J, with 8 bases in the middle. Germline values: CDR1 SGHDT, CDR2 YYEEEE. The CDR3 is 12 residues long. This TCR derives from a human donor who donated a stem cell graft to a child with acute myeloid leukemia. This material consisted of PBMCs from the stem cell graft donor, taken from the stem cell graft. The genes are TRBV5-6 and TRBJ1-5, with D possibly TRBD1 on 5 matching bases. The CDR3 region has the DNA TGTGCCAGCAGCACCAGGGCTCAGCCCCAGCATTTT. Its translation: CASSTRAQPQHF.